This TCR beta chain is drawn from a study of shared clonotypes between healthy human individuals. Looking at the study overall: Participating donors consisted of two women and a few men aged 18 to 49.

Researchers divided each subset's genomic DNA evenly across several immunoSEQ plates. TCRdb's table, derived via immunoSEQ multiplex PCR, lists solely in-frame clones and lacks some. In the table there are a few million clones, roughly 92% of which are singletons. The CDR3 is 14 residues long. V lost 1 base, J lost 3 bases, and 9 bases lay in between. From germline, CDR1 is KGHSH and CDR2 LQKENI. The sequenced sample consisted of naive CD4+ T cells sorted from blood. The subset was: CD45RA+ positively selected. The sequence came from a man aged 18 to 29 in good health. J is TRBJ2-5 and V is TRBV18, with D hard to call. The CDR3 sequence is CASSPRVLEETQYF. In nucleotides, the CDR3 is TGTGCCAGCTCACCACGGGTTCTCGAAGAGACCCAGTACTTC.